The rows below give T cell receptor beta chains drawn from one sample of a study of early T cells in non-severe SARS-CoV-2 infection. TCRdb reprocessed the 5' RACE reads with MiXCR, giving one entry per CDR3 protein. This sample yields 30,000 to 40,000 distinct CDR3 sequences, of which around 5% are seen a single time; 21% belongs to the top ten. Sequenced sample: whole blood. These receptors all come from an adult who was a healthcare worker with PCR-confirmed SARS-CoV-2 infection or an uninfected control (not recorded which). Both conserved end residues are trimmed from each CDR3. Clone size is given for some rows only: seen once, a few or many times, or a class if the clone is expanded.

J gene,V gene,clone size,CDR3 protein
TRBJ2-3,TRBV12-5,many,ASGFLGQGTDTQY
TRBJ2-1,TRBV29-1,many,SASGTSGGYNEQF
TRBJ1-2,TRBV27,-,ASSLGAGTGGYT
TRBJ1-2,TRBV28,many,ASSSPQGGRGYGYT
TRBJ1-2,TRBV4-3,few,ASSQDLAGYGYT
TRBJ2-1,TRBV24-1,-,ATSPRGTDFNEQF
TRBJ1-1,TRBV7-3,-,ASSLTGTEGTEAF
TRBJ2-7,TRBV6-1,many,ASSENRNYEQY
TRBJ1-6,TRBV11-2,many,ASGVTVINSPLH
TRBJ1-5,TRBV18,-,ASSPPGTGNQPQH
TRBJ2-1,TRBV11-3,many,ASSSPQLPTSGGYNEQF
TRBJ2-2,TRBV7-9,many,ASSPRFVQANTGELF
TRBJ2-1,TRBV10-1,many,ASSESTDKSSYNEQF
TRBJ1-4,TRBV4-1,many,ASSQMLFREKLF
TRBJ2-1,TRBV11-2,few,ASSATGTSGTYNEQF
TRBJ2-7,TRBV18,-,ASSGDRGYSYEQY
TRBJ1-1,TRBV7-9,few,ASSSDGANTEAF
TRBJ2-2,TRBV5-1,few,ASSLGPNTGELF
TRBJ2-5,TRBV15,many,ATSRGGTRVQETQY
TRBJ2-5,TRBV20-1,-,SARDRRVRETQY
TRBJ1-1,TRBV5-4,many,ASSRVGGGDTEAF
TRBJ2-7,TRBV12-3/TRBV12-4,many,ASSFSSGLTSYEQY
TRBJ2-3,TRBV28,-,ASSSTYTDTQY
TRBJ2-3,TRBV9,few,ASSVGSSGSTDTQY
TRBJ2-2,TRBV7-3,-,ASSLTGGPYTGELF
TRBJ2-4,TRBV10-2,-,ASSESMSRAKNIQY
TRBJ2-5,TRBV18,many,ASSPDTRETQY
TRBJ2-3,TRBV20-1,many,SAMTSGRAPDTQY
TRBJ2-3,TRBV11-2,-,ASSLLLAGADTQY
TRBJ2-5,TRBV7-8,-,ASSPPSSGGWQETQY
TRBJ2-3,TRBV6-1,-,ASSERRQVDTQY
TRBJ1-1,TRBV12-3/TRBV12-4,-,ASSIDPTEAF
TRBJ1-5,TRBV19,-,ASSRTGLKDQPQH
TRBJ1-1,TRBV28,-,ASSLGQSWTEAF
TRBJ2-5,TRBV2,-,ASSKDQVGTQY
TRBJ1-1,TRBV14,few,ASSQLYWQEATEAF
TRBJ2-3,TRBV19,many,ASRTGTGITDTQY
TRBJ2-2,TRBV19,many,ASPDRVTGELF
TRBJ2-1,TRBV7-2,many,ASSPRGASYEQF
TRBJ2-3,TRBV5-4,many,ASSLVLAGGLDTQY
TRBJ2-2,TRBV7-9,-,ASSRGGQGAGELF
TRBJ2-1,TRBV7-9,many,ASSLGEEQF
TRBJ1-4,TRBV6-1,-,ASLGRNEKLF
TRBJ1-1,TRBV29-1,few,SVGRQNTEAF
TRBJ1-3,TRBV12-3/TRBV12-4,many,ASSLRDGASGNTIY
TRBJ1-1,TRBV10-3,-,AISQQGSGTEAF
TRBJ2-3,TRBV18,many,ASSPSRGAVRAGATQY